The clone carrying this T cell receptor (beta chain) has only a few counts. During its preparation, the TCRbeta library received unique molecular identifiers. TCRdb re-analysed the PCR reads in MiXCR, keeping a single row per CDR3 protein. The sample records approximately 93,000 distinct CDR3 sequences, roughly 8.8% being singletons. The sample is drawn from a study of T-cell reconstitution after alpha-beta-depleted transplantation in children. The germline gives CDR1 DFQATT, CDR2 SNEGSKA (reference sequence). This CDR3 has 16 amino acids. V dropped 6 bases and J dropped 4; count of bases not matched to a gene: 17.

The source was PBMCs from the stem cell graft donor, collected from the stem cell graft. The rearrangement links TRBV20-1 to TRBJ2-7, with 8 bases fitting TRBD1. This sequence was found in a human donor who donated a stem cell graft to a child with congenital amegakaryocytic thrombocytopenia. CDR3: CSAAAKTGVGKYEQYF. The CDR3 DNA is TGCAGTGCCGCCGCAAAGACAGGGGTAGGGAAGTACGAGCAGTACTTC.